This entry lists 19 T cell receptor beta chains sequenced from one sample in a study of tumor and adjacent non-tumor tissue in lung cancer. TCRbeta libraries were built with three rounds of nested PCR, modified from ARM-PCR. TCRdb reprocessed the multiplex PCR reads with MiXCR, giving one entry per CDR3 protein. The repertoire consists of fewer than 120,000 distinct CDR3 sequences, with approximately 84% occurring once and the leading ten covering roughly 20%. The template was RNA from unsorted bulk tissue. The sequenced sample consisted of lung tumor tissue. The receptors shown here come from a man between 65 and 80 years old with non-small cell lung cancer.

Remarks on this clonotype: The germline gene is not matched at one end of the junction; a read error may be the cause. The J gene is TRBJ2-5, the V gene TRBV5-1; D not resolved. Germline CDR1 SGHRS, CDR2 YFSETQ. The CDR3 is made up of 15 amino acids. The CDR3 DNA reads as TGCGCCACCAGAAGTTCGGCAGAGCGACAAGAGACTCAGTACTTC. Protein sequence: CATRSSAERQETQYF. Drawing the rest from reference TRBV5-1 and TRBJ2-5, the complete variable domain is KAGVTQTPRYLIKTRGQQVTLSCSPISGHRSVSWYQQTPGQGLQFLFEYFSETQRNKGNFPGRFSGRQFSNSRSEMNVSTLELGDSALYLCATRSSAERQETQYFGPGTRLLVL.

As for this clonotype: This sequence may be a read error, since a much larger clone differs from it by one base. This chain links TRBV20-1 with TRBJ2-7; 8 bases match TRBD1. Per germline, CDR1 DFQATT and CDR2 SNEGSKA (reference sequence). This CDR3 comprises 12 residues. The CDR3 DNA follows: TGCAGTGCTCCGGACAGGGTTGACGAGCAGAACTTC. Encoded protein: CSAPDRVDEQNF.

This chain connects TRBV12-3 or TRBV12-4 to TRBJ2-2; the D is unclear. The length of the CDR3 is 12 residues. The germline V and J ends were trimmed by 10 bases and 7 bases, with 13 bases remaining between them. CDR3 sequence reads: CAITTYNGELFF. CDR3 DNA: TGTGCCATCACCACTTACAACGGGGAGCTGTTTTTT.

Comment on this clonotype: The junction departs from germline at one end; a sequencing error may be responsible. This chain connects TRBV29-1 to TRBJ2-5, with D tentatively TRBD1 or TRBD2 (5 bases each). CDR1 is SQVTM and CDR2 is ANQGSEA in the germline V gene. This CDR3 is 13 amino acids long. DNA for the CDR3: TGCAGCGTTCATGGGGGTGTTGGGGAGACCCAATACTTC. Its translation: CSVHGGVGETQYF.

The chain links TRBV10-2 to TRBJ2-3; TRBD2 matches 12 bases. Per germline, CDR1 WSHSY and CDR2 SAAADI. V dropped 10 bases and J dropped 2; count of bases not matched to a gene: 4. This CDR3 comprises 14 residues. This chain's CDR3 is CATRLAGATDTQYF. In DNA, the CDR3 is TGCGCCACTCGACTAGCGGGGGCCACAGATACGCAGTATTTT.

As to this clonotype: Just one base apart from a much larger clone, this may be a read error. The chain combines TRBV28 with TRBJ1-1; D is undetermined. CDR1 and CDR2 (germline): MDHEN, SYDVKM. This CDR3 has 14 residues. CDR3 protein: CASSYIGLGTEAFF. The DNA for the CDR3 is TGTGCCAGTAGTTACATAGGGCTGGGCACTGAAGCTTTCTTT.

This clonotype was counted a few times. The chain couples TRBV13 to TRBJ2-7, with D possibly TRBD2 on 6 matching bases. Germline V CDR1 and CDR2: PRHDT, FYEKMQ (reference sequence). Trimming shortened V by 8 bases and J by 5 bases, and 13 bases separated the two germline ends. The CDR3 length is 12 residues. Written as DNA, the CDR3 is TGTGCCAGCTCAACCACGGGGGACGAGCAGTACTTC. This translates into CASSTTGDEQYF.

The chain recombines TRBV5-5 with TRBJ1-1; tentatively, D is TRBD1 (5 bases). Looked up from germline, CDR1 is SGHKS and CDR2 is YYEKEE (reference sequence). This CDR3 contains 14 residues. CDR3 DNA sequence: TGTATCAGCAACCCGGACATCACGAACACTGAAGCTTTCTTT. Protein sequence: CISNPDITNTEAFF.

V usage is TRBV12-3 or TRBV12-4 and J usage is TRBJ1-5; unclear D gene. This CDR3 comprises 14 residues. Trimming removed 10 bases from V and 5 bases from J, with 18 bases in between. The CDR3 here is CANIEGGFYQPQHF. CDR3 nucleotides: TGTGCCAACATCGAGGGAGGATTCTATCAGCCCCAGCATTTT.

In regard to this clonotype: One end of the junction fails to match germline, which may point to a read error. The V gene is TRBV12-3 or TRBV12-4, the J gene TRBJ2-1, with TRBD2 matching over 9 bases. This CDR3 spans 17 amino acids. DNA of the CDR3: TGTGCCAGCAGTTTAGGTAGCGGGGGTCGCTTCTACAATGAGCAATTCTTC. Its translation is CASSLGSGGRFYNEQFF.

On this clonotype: One end of the junction varies from germline; a read error may be responsible. The V call is TRBV29-1, the J call TRBJ1-1; perhaps TRBD1 as D (5 bases). Germline-derived CDR1 and CDR2 are SQVTM and ANQGSEA. The CDR3 contains 12 residues. The CDR3, as DNA: TGCAACGTTTCGAGCGACAGTGCTGAAGCTTTCTTT. Translated, it gives CNVSSDSAEAFF. The variable domain in full, completed from reference TRBV29-1 and TRBJ1-1, reads SAVISQKPSRDICQRGTSLTIQCQVDSQVTMMFWYRQQPGQSLTLIATANQGSEATYESGFVIDKFPISRPNLTFSTLTVSNMSPEDSSIYLCNVSSDSAEAFFGQGTRLTVV.

Turning to this clonotype: One end of the junction is discordant with germline, which a read error may explain. The rearrangement joins TRBV5-1 to TRBJ2-7; 12 positions match TRBD1. There are 14 residues in the CDR3. Per the germline V gene, CDR1 is SGHRS and CDR2 is YFSETQ. In nucleotides, the CDR3 is TGCGCCAGCAACTTGGGACAGGGGGCCTACGGGCAATACTTC. Translating it yields CASNLGQGAYGQYF.

On this clonotype itself: One end of the junction varies from germline; a read error may be responsible. The chain employs TRBV12-3 or TRBV12-4 and TRBJ2-2; a possible D gene is TRBD2 (7 bases). This CDR3 is 16 amino acids long. CDR3 region: CASSLVGGQNTGEVFF. For the CDR3, the DNA is TGTGCCAGTAGTCTCGTGGGGGGGCAAAACACCGGGGAGGTGTTTTTT.

Regarding this clonotype: Since no conserved phenylalanine or tryptophan closes the CDR3, a read error is the likely cause. No DNA is shown, since the ends of the CDR3 on it are uncertain; the CDR3 is the one TCRdb lists. The V gene is TRBV2, the J gene TRBJ1-5. The CDR3 length is 13 residues, termini included. Germline V gene data show CDR1 as SNHLY and CDR2 as FYNNEI. The CDR3: CASSEAWEQPRHL.

Comment on this clonotype: Since no conserved phenylalanine or tryptophan closes the CDR3, a read error is the likely cause. The chain has TRBV12-3 or TRBV12-4 and TRBJ1-2; 8 bases are shared with TRBD1. V shed 5 bases and J 4 bases; nucleotides not matched to a gene: 3. CDR3 length: 13 amino acids. The CDR3 DNA follows: TGTGCCAGCAGTATAGGGACAGGCTATGGCTACACCTTA. Translated: CASSIGTGYGYTL.

With respect to this clonotype: A much bigger clone sits one base away, suggesting this may be a read error. The chain is built from TRBV20-1 and TRBJ2-2; 7 bases are shared with TRBD1. Per germline, CDR1 DFQATT and CDR2 SNEGSKA (reference sequence). The CDR3 extends over 14 amino acids. V was clipped by 1 base and J by 9 bases; unmatched bases: 8. CDR3 sequence: CSARVNRGARELFF. The CDR3 bases are TGCAGTGCTAGAGTCAACAGGGGCGCCAGGGAGCTGTTTTTT.

Details on this clonotype: One junction end does not reproduce the germline sequence, and a read error may be involved. The V gene is TRBV12-5, the J gene TRBJ1-3; 7 bases align to TRBD1. Germline V lookup: CDR1 LGHNT, CDR2 FRNRAP. The CDR3 sequence is 16 residues long. CDR3 nucleotide sequence: TGTGCTAGTGCTTTTGGACAGGCGTCCTCTGGAAATACCATATATTTT. This gives the protein CASAFGQASSGNTIYF. Full variable domain (missing parts from reference TRBV12-5 and TRBJ1-3): DARVTQTPRHKVTEMGQEVTMRCQPILGHNTVFWYRQTMMQGLELLAYFRNRAPLDDSGMPKDRFSAEMPDATLATLKIQPSEPRDSAVYFCASAFGQASSGNTIYFGEGSWLTVV.

About this clonotype itself: One end of the junction varies from germline; a read error may be responsible. The chain recombines TRBV5-6 with TRBJ2-2; 8 bases agree with TRBD1. CDR1 is SGHDT and CDR2 is YYEEEE in the germline V gene. This CDR3 is built from 14 residues. Written as DNA, the CDR3 is TGTGCCAGAAGCCTGGGACAGGACACCGGGGAGATGTTTTTT. Translated: CARSLGQDTGEMFF.

A word on this clonotype: The CDR3 does not close with the conserved phenylalanine or tryptophan, likely indicating a read error. The genes are TRBV10-3 and TRBJ2-7; 7 bases match TRBD1. The CDR3 covers 13 residues. Germline-derived CDR1 and CDR2 are ENHRY and SYGVKD. CDR3 sequence: CDIWETGFYEQYL. CDR3 sequence (DNA): TGTGACATCTGGGAGACAGGGTTCTACGAGCAGTACTTA.